The 25 T cell receptor beta chains below come from one sample, sequenced in a study of T cell changes during pregnancy in multiple sclerosis. The assay was immunoSEQ multiplex PCR, and TCRdb's table has in-frame clones only and misses some. The top ten hold approximately 3.8% of the sample, which has fewer than 75,000 clones, around 90% seen once. Source: peripheral blood, taken after pregnancy. All receptors come from a female donor in good health, enrolled as a control in a pregnancy study.

The rearrangement joins TRBV19 to TRBJ1-3; TRBD1 agrees at 7 bases. CDR1 LNHDA and CDR2 SQIVND come from the germline V gene (reference sequence). V lost 5 bases and J lost 1; bases outside the gene matches: 11. CDR3 length equals 17 residues. CDR3: CASSPSRYRGSGNTIYF. In DNA form, the CDR3 reads TGTGCCAGTAGTCCAAGCCGTTACAGGGGTTCTGGAAACACCATATATTTT. The whole variable domain, filled in from reference TRBV19 and TRBJ1-3, reads DGGITQSPKYLFRKEGQNVTLSCEQNLNHDAMYWYRQDPGQGLRLIYYSQIVNDFQKGDIAEGYSVSREKKESFPLTVTSAQKNPTAFYLCASSPSRYRGSGNTIYFGEGSWLTVV.

This chain uses TRBV28 with TRBJ1-2; no clear D gene. Germline V CDR1 and CDR2: MDHEN, SYDVKM. The V gene lost 1 base and the J gene lost 8 bases, with 8 bases spanning the gap. There are 12 residues in the CDR3. CDR3 loop: CASSLSGYGYTF. The DNA of the CDR3 is TGTGCCAGCAGTTTATCCGGGTACGGCTACACCTTC.

The rearrangement uses TRBV28 and TRBJ2-6; 9 positions match TRBD2. This CDR3 comprises 18 residues. The V gene end was trimmed by 5 bases and the J gene end by 1 base; junction bases not matched to a gene: 9. The germline V gene encodes CDR1 MDHEN and CDR2 SYDVKM. The DNA for the CDR3 is TGTGCCAGCAGTACGCCGACGGGACTAGCATCTGGGGCCAACGTCCTGACTTTC. It specifies CASSTPTGLASGANVLTF.

The V call is TRBV10-3, the J call TRBJ1-2; 10 bases fit TRBD1. V dropped 7 bases and J dropped 6; count of bases not matched to a gene: 2. This CDR3 has 12 residues. From germline, CDR1 is ENHRY and CDR2 SYGVKD. The CDR3 region has the DNA TGTGCCATCACCGGGACAGGGGATGGCTACACCTTC. It translates to CAITGTGDGYTF.

The V call is TRBV5-6, the J call TRBJ2-5, with TRBD2 as a possible D gene (6 bases). CDR1 and CDR2 from the germline V gene are SGHDT and YYEEEE. Trimming removed 0 bases from V and 7 bases from J, with 13 bases in between. The CDR3 runs 14 residues. The CDR3 DNA follows: TGTGCCAGCAGCTTGGGGCAGGCCGGGGGGACCCAGTACTTC. This codes for CASSLGQAGGTQYF.

The chain has TRBV5-6 and TRBJ2-2; D not certain. Germline V CDR1 and CDR2: SGHDT, YYEEEE. CDR3 size: 13 residues. Trimming took off 1 base at V and 6 bases at J, with 7 bases between the two ends. DNA for the CDR3: TGTGCCAGCAGCTTGAGAGGAGCCGGGGAGCTGTTTTTT. It codes for CASSLRGAGELFF.

This chain connects TRBV2 to TRBJ2-1, with a possible D match to TRBD2 (6 bases). V lost 8 bases to trimming and J lost 15 bases, with 17 bases between them. The germline V gene encodes CDR1 SNHLY and CDR2 FYNNEI. The CDR3 loop spans 11 amino acids. The CDR3 region has the DNA TGTGCCAGCCCCGGGCTTCGGGGAGGGTTCTTC. It codes for CASPGLRGGFF.

The chain carries TRBV28 and TRBJ1-1; 8 bases agree with TRBD1. CDR3 size: 14 residues. Germline V lookup: CDR1 MDHEN, CDR2 SYDVKM. V lost 5 bases, J lost 4 bases, and 6 bases stayed unmatched. The CDR3 coding sequence is TGTGCCAGCAGTCCAGGGGGCGCGATCACTGAAGCTTTCTTT. It translates to CASSPGGAITEAFF. The variable domain in full, with the rest retrieved from reference TRBV28 and TRBJ1-1, is DVKVTQSSRYLVKRTGEKVFLECVQDMDHENMFWYRQDPGLGLRLIYFSYDVKMKEKGDIPEGYSVSREKKERFSLILESASTNQTSMYLCASSPGGAITEAFFGQGTRLTVV.

This chain connects TRBV7-6 to TRBJ2-3, with 7 nucleotides matching TRBD2. This CDR3 contains 16 residues. The V gene's germline CDR1 is SGHVS and CDR2 FNYEAQ. V lost 4 bases and J lost 0; bases outside the gene matches: 7. CDR3 sequence: CASSSGLTSSTDTQYF. The DNA for the CDR3 is TGTGCCAGCAGCTCGGGACTAACCTCAAGCACAGATACGCAGTATTTT.

The rearrangement uses TRBV5-1 and TRBJ2-3; unclear D gene. V lost 2 bases, J lost 2 bases, and 6 bases lay in between. The CDR3 covers 13 residues. The V gene's germline CDR1 is SGHRS and CDR2 YFSETQ. The CDR3 spells CASSFDFTDTQYF. The CDR3 nucleotides read TGCGCCAGCAGCTTCGACTTCACAGATACGCAGTATTTT.

The chain links TRBV2 to TRBJ2-5; 10 bases fit TRBD2. Matching the DNA end better, TRBJ2-7 makes the J call doubtful. CDR1 is SNHLY, CDR2 FYNNEI, per germline. This CDR3 comprises 16 residues. The CDR3 protein is CASRLAGGRSSYEQYF. CDR3 sequence (DNA): TGTGCCAGCAGATTAGCGGGAGGACGTTCCTCCTACGAGCAGTACTTC.

This clone has just one count. CDR3 region: CASSEGWGRETQYF. The DNA for the CDR3 is TGTGCCAGCAGTGAAGGGTGGGGGCGGGAGACCCAGTACTTC. The chain joins TRBV2 to TRBJ2-5, with TRBD1 as a possible D gene (6 bases). This CDR3 has 14 amino acids. Germline loops: CDR1 SNHLY, CDR2 FYNNEI. V lost 1 base and J lost 5, with 11 bases in between. The complete variable domain, with remaining parts taken from reference TRBV2 and TRBJ2-5, reads EPEVTQTPSHQVTQMGQEVILRCVPISNHLYFYWYRQILGQKVEFLVSFYNNEISEKSEIFDDQFSVERPDGSNFTLKIRSTKLEDSAMYFCASSEGWGRETQYFGPGTRLLVL.

This rearrangement joins TRBV7-2 to TRBJ1-5; 9 positions agree with TRBD1. This CDR3 is 16 amino acids long. Germline V gives CDR1 SGHTA, CDR2 FQGNSA. The V gene end was trimmed by 5 bases and the J gene end by 6 bases; junction bases not matched to a gene: 11. CDR3 region: CASSTKPGQGLQPQHF. In nucleotides, the CDR3 is TGTGCCAGCAGCACAAAGCCGGGACAGGGACTTCAGCCCCAGCATTTT.

DNA of the CDR3: TGTGCCAGCTGGGGTACAGGGGCCCTCGGCACTGAAGCTTTCTTT. Translating gives CASWGTGALGTEAFF. J is TRBJ1-1 and V is TRBV27, with 7 nucleotides matching TRBD1. The length of the CDR3 is 15 residues. The germline CDR1 and CDR2 sequences are MNHEY and SMNVEV (reference sequence). The V gene end was trimmed by 8 bases and the J gene end by 4 bases; junction bases not matched to a gene: 13.

V gene TRBV11-3 combines with J gene TRBJ2-7; 9 bases fit TRBD1. The length of the CDR3 is 15 residues. Losses at the gene ends were 3 bases for V and 7 bases for J; bases not matched to a gene: 10. CDR1 is SGHNT and CDR2 is YENEEA in the germline V gene. The CDR3 is CASSLSGTGLWEQYF. In DNA form, the CDR3 reads TGTGCCAGCAGCTTGTCCGGGACAGGGCTGTGGGAGCAGTACTTC.

The J gene is TRBJ2-7, the V gene TRBV6-1; 10 bases align to TRBD1. The junction had 3 bases not matched to a gene; V was cut back by 4 bases and J by 3 bases. The CDR3 has 14 residues. Germline CDR1 and CDR2: MNHNS and SASEGT. The CDR3, as DNA: TGTGCCAGCAGTGCCCGGACAGGGGGCTACGAGCAGTACTTC. Its translation: CASSARTGGYEQYF.

The V call is TRBV27, the J call TRBJ1-5, with D uncertain. The CDR3 spans 13 residues. Germline loops: CDR1 MNHEY, CDR2 SMNVEV (reference sequence). Trimming removed 1 base at V and 2 bases at J, with 3 bases between. Here the CDR3 reads CASSLLGNQPQHF. CDR3 in DNA: TGTGCCAGCAGTTTATTAGGCAATCAGCCCCAGCATTTT.

J is TRBJ1-4 and V is TRBV28; possible D gene TRBD1, 5 bases. CDR3 length equals 14 residues. The germline V gene encodes CDR1 MDHEN and CDR2 SYDVKM. Trimming took off 6 bases at V and 7 bases at J, with 15 bases between the two ends. In nucleotides, the CDR3 is TGTGCCAGCAGGACCGGGGGAATGGGTGAAAAACTGTTTTTT. It is translated as CASRTGGMGEKLFF.

The chain uses TRBV28 and TRBJ2-1; D possibly corresponds to TRBD2 (5 bases). CDR3 length equals 17 residues. CDR1 and CDR2 (germline): MDHEN, SYDVKM. V lost 7 bases and J 6 bases, leaving 25 bases between the germline ends. The CDR3, as DNA: TGTGCCAGCATTCCTTTTGCGGAGGAGTGGATGGGCAATGAGCAGTTCTTC. Its protein is CASIPFAEEWMGNEQFF.

The rearrangement joins TRBV5-1 to TRBJ2-2; D is unclear. In germline, CDR1 is SGHRS, CDR2 YFSETQ. Trimming removed 1 base at V and 4 bases at J, with 5 bases between. The CDR3 runs to 13 residues. The CDR3 coding sequence is TGCGCCAGCAGCTTGTCTAGCACCGGGGAGCTGTTTTTT. The encoded protein is CASSLSSTGELFF.

J is TRBJ2-3 and V is TRBV5-1; D may be TRBD1 (5 bases). Germline loops: CDR1 SGHRS, CDR2 YFSETQ. The CDR3 covers 17 residues. Trimming shortened V by 4 bases and J by 0 bases, and 18 bases separated the two germline ends. CDR3 sequence reads: CASSPTIRGASTDTQYF. For the CDR3, the DNA is TGCGCCAGCAGCCCAACGATAAGGGGCGCGAGCACAGATACGCAGTATTTT.

V gene TRBV2 combines with J gene TRBJ2-5, with D uncertain. The CDR3 sequence is 13 residues long. CDR1 is SNHLY, CDR2 FYNNEI, per germline. V was cut by 4 bases and J by 2 bases, with 8 bases left in between. The chain's CDR3 is CASSGDSQETQYF. The CDR3 nucleotides read TGTGCCAGCAGTGGAGACTCGCAAGAGACCCAGTACTTC.

The rearrangement uses TRBV5-6 and TRBJ1-3; D gene ambiguous. The CDR3 is 18 amino acids. V was pared by 0 bases and J by 0 bases, with 16 bases between. Germline V gives CDR1 SGHDT, CDR2 YYEEEE. The CDR3 spells CASSLEPPTASSGNTIYF. CDR3 in DNA: TGTGCCAGCAGCTTGGAACCCCCAACTGCCTCCTCTGGAAACACCATATATTTT.

The chain recombines TRBV6-1 with TRBJ1-5; no reliable D call. The CDR3 totals 20 residues. Germline V CDR1 and CDR2: MNHNS, SASEGT. Deletions cut 1 base from V and 6 bases from J, with 28 bases between. The CDR3 loop is CASSEVYLYGTGRGSQPQHF. Here the CDR3 DNA reads TGTGCCAGCAGTGAAGTTTATCTTTACGGTACGGGCCGCGGGAGTCAGCCCCAGCATTTT.

V is TRBV5-1 and J is TRBJ2-3; TRBD1 is a possible D gene (6 bases). The CDR3 spans 15 residues. With 0 bases removed from V and 5 bases from J, the gap between germline ends came to 13 bases. CDR1 SGHRS and CDR2 YFSETQ come from the germline V gene. The DNA of the CDR3 is TGCGCCAGCAGCTTGGAGGGCCAGGGGCAAGATACGCAGTATTTT. This gives the protein CASSLEGQGQDTQYF.